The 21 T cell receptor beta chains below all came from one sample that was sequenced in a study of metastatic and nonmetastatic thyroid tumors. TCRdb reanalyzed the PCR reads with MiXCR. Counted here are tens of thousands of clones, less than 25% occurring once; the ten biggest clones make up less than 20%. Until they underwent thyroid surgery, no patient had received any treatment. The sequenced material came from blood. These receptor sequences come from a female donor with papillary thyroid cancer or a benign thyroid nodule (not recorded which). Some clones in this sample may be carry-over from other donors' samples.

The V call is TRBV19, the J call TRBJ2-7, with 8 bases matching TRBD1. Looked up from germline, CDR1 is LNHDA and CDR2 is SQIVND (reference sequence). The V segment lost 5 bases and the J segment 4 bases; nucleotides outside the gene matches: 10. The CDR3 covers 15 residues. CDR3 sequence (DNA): TGTGCCAGTAGTTCAGCCGGGACAGGAGGTTACGAGCAGTACTTC. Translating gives CASSSAGTGGYEQYF.

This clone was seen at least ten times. The CDR3 bases are TGTGCCAGCTCACCAATCACGAGCGGGAGAGGGACAGATACGCAGTATTTT. This encodes CASSPITSGRGTDTQYF. The chain employs TRBV18 and TRBJ2-3; 8 nucleotides match TRBD2. This CDR3 is built from 17 residues. The trim removed 2 bases at V and 3 bases at J, leaving 10 bases unmatched. Looked up from germline, CDR1 is KGHSH and CDR2 is LQKENI.

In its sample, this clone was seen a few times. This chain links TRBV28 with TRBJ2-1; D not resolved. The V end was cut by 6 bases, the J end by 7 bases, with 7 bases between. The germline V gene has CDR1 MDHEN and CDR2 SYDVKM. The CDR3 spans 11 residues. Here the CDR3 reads CASRTGNEQFF. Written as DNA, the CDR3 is TGTGCCAGCAGGACTGGAAATGAGCAGTTCTTC.

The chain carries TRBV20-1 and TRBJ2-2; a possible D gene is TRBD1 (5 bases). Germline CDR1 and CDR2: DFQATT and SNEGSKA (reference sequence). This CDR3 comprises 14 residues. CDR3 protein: CSLYPQEGAGELFF. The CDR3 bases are TGCAGCCTATACCCCCAGGAAGGGGCCGGGGAGCTGTTTTTT.

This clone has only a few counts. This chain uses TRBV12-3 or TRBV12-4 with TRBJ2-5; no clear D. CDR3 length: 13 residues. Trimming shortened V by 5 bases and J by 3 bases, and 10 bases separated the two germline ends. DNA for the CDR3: TGTGCCAGCAGTATCGACTCAAAAGAGACCCAGTACTTC. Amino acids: CASSIDSKETQYF.

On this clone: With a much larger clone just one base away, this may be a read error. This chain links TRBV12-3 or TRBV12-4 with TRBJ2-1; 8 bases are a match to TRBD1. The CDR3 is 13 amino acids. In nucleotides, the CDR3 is TGTGTCAGCAGCCGGGACAGGACAGATGAGCAGTTCTTC. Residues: CVSSRDRTDEQFF.

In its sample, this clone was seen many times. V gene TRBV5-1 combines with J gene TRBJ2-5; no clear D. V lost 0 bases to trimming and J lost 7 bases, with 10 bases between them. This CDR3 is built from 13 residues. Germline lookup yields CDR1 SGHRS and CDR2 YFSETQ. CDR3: CASSLVERGTQYF. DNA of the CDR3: TGCGCCAGCAGCTTGGTGGAGAGAGGGACCCAGTACTTC.

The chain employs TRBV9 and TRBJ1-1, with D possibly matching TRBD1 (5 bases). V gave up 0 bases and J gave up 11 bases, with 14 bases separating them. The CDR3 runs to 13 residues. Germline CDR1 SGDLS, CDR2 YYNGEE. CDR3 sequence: CASSVGGSGPAFF. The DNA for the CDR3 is TGTGCCAGCAGCGTAGGAGGGTCAGGGCCTGCTTTCTTT.

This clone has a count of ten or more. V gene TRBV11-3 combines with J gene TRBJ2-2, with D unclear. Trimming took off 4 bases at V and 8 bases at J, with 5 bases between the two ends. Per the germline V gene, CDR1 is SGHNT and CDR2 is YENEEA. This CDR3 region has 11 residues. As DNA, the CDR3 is TGTGCCAGCAGCTCACGGGGGGAGCTGTTTTTT. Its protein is CASSSRGELFF.

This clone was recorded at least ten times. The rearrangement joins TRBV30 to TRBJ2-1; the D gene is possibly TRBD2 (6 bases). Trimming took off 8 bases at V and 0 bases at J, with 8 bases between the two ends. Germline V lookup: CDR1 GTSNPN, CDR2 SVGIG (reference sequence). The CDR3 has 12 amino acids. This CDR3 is CARGYSYNEQFF. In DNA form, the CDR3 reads TGTGCCCGGGGGTACTCCTACAATGAGCAGTTCTTC.

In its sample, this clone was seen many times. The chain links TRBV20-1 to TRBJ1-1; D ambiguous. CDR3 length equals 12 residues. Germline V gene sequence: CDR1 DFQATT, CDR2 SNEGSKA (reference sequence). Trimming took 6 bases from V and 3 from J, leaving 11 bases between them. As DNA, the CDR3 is TGCAGTGCCAAGCTCGGGGACACTGAAGCTTTCTTT. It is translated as CSAKLGDTEAFF.

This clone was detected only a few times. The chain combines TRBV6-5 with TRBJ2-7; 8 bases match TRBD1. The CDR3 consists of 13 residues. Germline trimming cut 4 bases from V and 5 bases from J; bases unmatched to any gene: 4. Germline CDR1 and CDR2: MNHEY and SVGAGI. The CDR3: CASSSDREDEQYF. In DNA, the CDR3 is TGTGCCAGCAGTTCGGACAGGGAGGACGAGCAGTACTTC.

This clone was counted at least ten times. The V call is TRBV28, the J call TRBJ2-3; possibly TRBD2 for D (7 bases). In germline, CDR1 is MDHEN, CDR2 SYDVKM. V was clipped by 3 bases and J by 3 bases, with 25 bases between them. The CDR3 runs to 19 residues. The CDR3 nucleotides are TGTGCCAGCAGTTTTTTTATTTTAGGGGGGGGTTGTTGTACAGATACGCAGTATTTT. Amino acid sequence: CASSFFILGGGCCTDTQYF.

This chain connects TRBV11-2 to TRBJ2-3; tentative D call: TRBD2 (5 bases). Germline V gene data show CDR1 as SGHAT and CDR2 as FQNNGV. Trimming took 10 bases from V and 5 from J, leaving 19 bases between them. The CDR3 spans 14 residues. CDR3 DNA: TGTGCCATCATCCCCGTGAGGGTAAAAGATACGCAGTATTTT. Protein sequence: CAIIPVRVKDTQYF.

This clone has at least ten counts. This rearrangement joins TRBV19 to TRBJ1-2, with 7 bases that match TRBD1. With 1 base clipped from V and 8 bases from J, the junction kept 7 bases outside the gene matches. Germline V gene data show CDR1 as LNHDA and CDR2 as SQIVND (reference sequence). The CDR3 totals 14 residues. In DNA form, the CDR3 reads TGTGCCAGTAGTATAGTAAGGGGGCAAGGCGGCTACACCTTC. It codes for CASSIVRGQGGYTF.

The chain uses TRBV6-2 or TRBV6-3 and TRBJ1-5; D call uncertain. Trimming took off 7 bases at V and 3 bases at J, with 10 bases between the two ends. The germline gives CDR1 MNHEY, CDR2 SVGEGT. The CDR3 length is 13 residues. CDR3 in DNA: TGTGCCAGCACCCCCCGGCCCAATCAGCCCCAGCATTTT. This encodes CASTPRPNQPQHF.

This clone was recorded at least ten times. CDR3 amino acids: CSASVGSTEAFF. Written as DNA, the CDR3 is TGCAGTGCTAGCGTAGGTTCTACTGAAGCTTTCTTT. V is TRBV20-1 and J is TRBJ1-1; D is unresolved. Trimming cost V 3 bases and J 5 bases, with 10 bases left between them. This CDR3 spans 12 amino acids. Per the germline V gene, CDR1 is DFQATT and CDR2 is SNEGSKA (reference sequence).

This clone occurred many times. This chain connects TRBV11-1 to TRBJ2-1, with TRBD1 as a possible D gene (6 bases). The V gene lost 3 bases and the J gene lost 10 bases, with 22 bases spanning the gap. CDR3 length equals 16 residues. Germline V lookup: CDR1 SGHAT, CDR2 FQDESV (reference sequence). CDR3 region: CASSFGFGQGLYEQFF. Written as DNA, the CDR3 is TGTGCCAGCAGCTTCGGGTTTGGGCAGGGGCTATACGAGCAGTTCTTC.

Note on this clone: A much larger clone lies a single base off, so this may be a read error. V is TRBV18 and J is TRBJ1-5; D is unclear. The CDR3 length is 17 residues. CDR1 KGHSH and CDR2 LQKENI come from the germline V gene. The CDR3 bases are TGTGCCAGCTCTCCAGGAATGGGGAGTTCCCTCAATCAGTCCCAGCATTTT. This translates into CASSPGMGSSLNQSQHF.

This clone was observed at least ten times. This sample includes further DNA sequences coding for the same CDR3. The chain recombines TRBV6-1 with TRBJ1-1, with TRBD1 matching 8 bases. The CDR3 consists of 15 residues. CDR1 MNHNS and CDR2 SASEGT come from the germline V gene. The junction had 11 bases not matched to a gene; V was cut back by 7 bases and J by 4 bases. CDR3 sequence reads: CASTRPDRGITEAFF. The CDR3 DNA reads TGTGCCAGCACCCGGCCCGACAGGGGCATCACTGAAGCTTTCTTT.

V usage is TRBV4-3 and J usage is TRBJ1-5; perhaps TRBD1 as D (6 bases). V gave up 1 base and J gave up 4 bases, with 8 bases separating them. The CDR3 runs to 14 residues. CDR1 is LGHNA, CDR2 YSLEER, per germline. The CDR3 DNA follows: TGCGCCAGCAGCCAAGGGGGGACAAATCAGCCCCAGCATTTT. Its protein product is CASSQGGTNQPQHF.